Listed below are T cell receptor beta chains from one sample, sequenced in a study of T cells in Graves' hyperthyroidism and ophthalmopathy. From the multiplex PCR reads, TCRdb called clonotypes with MiXCR, one entry per CDR3 protein. The table has about 590,000 distinct CDR3 sequences, 14% seen once. Input material: blood. The receptors here all came from a woman under 30 with Graves' ophthalmopathy. Both conserved end residues are part of each CDR3. Some rows have no size entry. The others give once, few or many, or a class for an expanded clone.

clone_size j_call v_call cdr3_aa
many TRBJ2-7 TRBV27 CASSLMAGALYEQYF
many TRBJ2-2 TRBV6-5 CASSYSPGNTGELFF
many TRBJ2-7 TRBV20-1 CSARDSSGGTYEQYF
many TRBJ2-7 TRBV12-3/TRBV12-4 CASNMGQGSYEQYF
few TRBJ2-1 TRBV4-3 CASSQELGGTIYNEQFF
few TRBJ2-7 TRBV28 CASSPHGHEQYF
few TRBJ2-7 TRBV27 CASSSVVGTGGLEQYF
many TRBJ1-1 TRBV19 CASGTRRTEAFF
. TRBJ2-1 TRBV6-5 CASSFGTSGSRNEQFF
many TRBJ1-2 TRBV12-3/TRBV12-4 CASSPDRAESNYGYTF
many TRBJ2-7 TRBV20-1 CSAGTSGSYYEQYF
many TRBJ2-7 TRBV5-1 CASREGPPGEQYF
. TRBJ2-5 TRBV6-2/TRBV6-3 CASSRPGQGIETQYF
. TRBJ2-7 TRBV4-3 CASSLWAGRQAYEQYF
many TRBJ2-7 TRBV10-3 CAIQREGYEQYF
many TRBJ1-2 TRBV7-2 CASSFRTVTNYGYTF
many TRBJ1-5 TRBV20-1 CSASPTNRGYQPQHF
. TRBJ2-7 TRBV6-5 CASSYLALRGQYF
few TRBJ1-5 TRBV9 CASSQSPGGNQPQHF
few TRBJ1-5 TRBV6-2/TRBV6-3 CASSGVRQGYNQPQHF
many TRBJ1-1 TRBV9 CASSVVGGPAPRLDTEAFF
many TRBJ2-7 TRBV7-9 CASSWGLAGDYEQYF
many TRBJ2-5 TRBV6-2/TRBV6-3 CASSLRQEQGQETQYF
many TRBJ2-7 TRBV2 CASSVRAYEQYF
many TRBJ2-3 TRBV7-2 CASSPRASGTGDTQYF
many TRBJ2-7 TRBV6-1 CASRLSGTSGRRPAYEQYF
many TRBJ2-3 TRBV7-2 CASSPSGRASDTQYF